This paragraph covers one T cell receptor beta chain sequence. Its antigen is undetermined. Additional DNA sequences in this sample encode the identical CDR3. Generated by immunoSEQ multiplex PCR, the TCRdb table keeps only in-frame clones and is missing some. The sample holds approximately 100,000 clones, roughly nine tenths seen once. This sample stems from a study of T cell responses to AZD1222 COVID-19 vaccine. Broader study findings: The span of vaccine-associated CD4 TCRs extended across spike, with dominance at 160-218 and 743-854.

V dropped 0 bases and J dropped 6 bases, with 4 bases sitting between them. This CDR3 region has 12 residues. Looked up from germline, CDR1 is LNHDA and CDR2 is SQIVND (reference sequence). This sample comprised peripheral blood, obtained on day 0 of AZD1222 vaccination. This chain uses TRBV19 with TRBJ2-3; D call uncertain. This TCR derives from an adult in good health. The CDR3 coding sequence is TGTGCCAGTAGTATAGATAGGGATACGCAGTATTTT. It codes for CASSIDRDTQYF.